Listed below are T cell receptor beta chains from one sample, sequenced in a study of PD-1 blockade in classical Hodgkin lymphoma. TCRdb's table, derived via immunoSEQ multiplex PCR, lists solely in-frame clones and lacks some. The sample carries roughly 30,000 clones, 85% to 90% recorded once. The specimen sequenced was CD4+ T cells from blood. The receptors were gathered from a human donor with classical Hodgkin lymphoma. Both conserved end residues are part of each CDR3. Each record gives: J gene, clone size, D gene, V gene, CDR3 DNA, CDR3 protein. A D gene is named only where the DNA matches it firmly. Clone size is shown for a subset of rows, as once, few, many or a class of expanded clone.

TRBJ1-2	NA	TRBD1	TRBV7-9	TGTGCCATCAGACAGGCTTCAGGGACAGCTACAGAAGGCTATGGCTACACCTTC	CAIRQASGTATEGYGYTF
TRBJ1-2	NA	TRBD1	TRBV5-1	TGCGCCAGCAGCCCGGGACAGCAGCTTCTACCTAACTATGGCTACACCTTC	CASSPGQQLLPNYGYTF
TRBJ1-1	NA	NA	TRBV5-1	TGCGCCAGCAGCTTGGAGGGGGGCAGGACTGAAGCTTTCTTT	CASSLEGGRTEAFF
TRBJ1-6	NA	TRBD1	TRBV10-3	TGTGCCATCAGTGCCAATTCCGGGACAGGGGATAATTCACCCCTCCACTTT	CAISANSGTGDNSPLHF
TRBJ1-4	NA	NA	TRBV4-3	TGCGCCAGCAGCCACGTCGGGGCTTTAGATGAAAAACTGTTTTTT	CASSHVGALDEKLFF
TRBJ2-3	NA	TRBD1	TRBV30	TGTGCCCGATCCAATGGACAGGGCGCAGATACGCAGTATTTT	CARSNGQGADTQYF
TRBJ2-3	NA	NA	TRBV19	TGTGCCAGTTCGTCGACGACAGATACGCAGTATTTT	CASSSTTDTQYF
TRBJ2-1	NA	TRBD2	TRBV2	TGTGCCAGCAGCCGACCCGAAGCGGGGGGGGGTGAGCAGTTCTTC	CASSRPEAGGGEQFF
TRBJ2-2	few	NA	TRBV9	TGTGCCAGCAGCGAGCAGGGTCACACCGGGGAGCTGTTTTTT	CASSEQGHTGELFF
TRBJ1-1	NA	NA	TRBV9	TGTGCCAGCAGCGTAGGGGCGCGGGCTGAAGCTTTCTTT	CASSVGARAEAFF
TRBJ2-3	few	NA	TRBV7-9	TGTGCCAGCAGCCAAACCCCACAAAGCACAGATACGCAGTATTTT	CASSQTPQSTDTQYF
TRBJ1-5	once	NA	TRBV6-1	TGTGCCAGCAGTATTCAGGGGACGGGCAATCAGCCCCAGCATTTT	CASSIQGTGNQPQHF
TRBJ1-2	NA	TRBD1	TRBV30	TGTGCCTGGAGCAACAGACAGGGCTATAACTATGGCTACACCTTC	CAWSNRQGYNYGYTF
TRBJ2-6	NA	NA	TRBV5-4	TGTGCCAGCAGCTCAGTAAGTGTGGGGGCCAACGTCCTGACTTTC	CASSSVSVGANVLTF
TRBJ2-1	NA	TRBD2	TRBV2	TGTGCCAGCAGTGAAGGGCGGGGGAACTACAATGAGCAGTTCTTC	CASSEGRGNYNEQFF